A selection of T cell receptor beta chains follows, all from one sample in a study of blood T cell repertoires in COVID-19. Libraries were prepared by immunoSEQ multiplex PCR; TCRdb keeps only in-frame clonotypes and omits some of them. The sample has around 140,000 clones; roughly 84% are singletons. Sequencing was performed on peripheral blood. The receptors stem from a man between 60 and 70 years old with acute or convalescent COVID-19. Both conserved end residues are part of each CDR3. The D gene is left open where the match is weak. Clone size appears in some rows only: once, few, many, or a class for an expanded clone.

CASSLKIAGETYRSSYNEQFF,TGCGCCAGCAGCTTGAAAATAGCGGGAGAGACTTATCGAAGTTCCTACAATGAGCAGTTCTTC,.,TRBJ2-1,TRBV5-1,TRBD2
CASSQDYGGSHYEQYF,TGTGCCAGCAGCCAAGATTACGGGGGGTCACACTACGAGCAGTACTTC,.,TRBJ2-7,TRBV4-2,TRBD2
CASSYLLAGDTGELFF,TGTGCCAGCAGTTACCTACTAGCGGGAGATACCGGGGAGCTGTTTTTT,.,TRBJ2-2,TRBV27,TRBD2
CASSQATSANYEQYF,TGTGCCAGCAGCCAAGCGACTAGCGCGAACTACGAGCAGTACTTC,.,TRBJ2-7,TRBV4-2,TRBD2
CASSSRDLGGETQYF,TGTGCCAGCAGCTCCCGGGACCTGGGGGGAGAGACCCAGTACTTC,.,TRBJ2-5,TRBV11-3,.
CASSLVAGVDTQYF,TGCGCCAGCAGCTTGGTGGCGGGGGTGGATACGCAGTATTTT,.,TRBJ2-3,TRBV5-1,TRBD2
CASSLVRGSTEAFF,TGCGCCAGCAGCTTGGTGCGAGGGAGCACTGAAGCTTTCTTT,once,TRBJ1-1,TRBV5-1,.
CASSLAQGEVIYF,TGTGCCAGCAGCTTGGCCCAGGGGGAGGTCATATATTTT,.,TRBJ1-3,TRBV7-9,TRBD1
CAISGTGGNLKGYTF,TGTGCCATCAGTGGGACAGGGGGCAACTTAAAGGGCTACACCTTC,.,TRBJ1-2,TRBV10-3,TRBD1
CAYSTGNTEAFF,TGTGCCTACTCGACAGGGAACACTGAAGCTTTCTTT,.,TRBJ1-1,TRBV30,.
CSASWGEGPYNEQFF,TGCAGTGCTAGTTGGGGGGAGGGCCCCTACAATGAGCAGTTCTTC,.,TRBJ2-1,TRBV20-1,TRBD2
CASSPQGPTEAFF,TGCGCCAGCAGCCCACAGGGGCCTACAGAAGCTTTCTTT,.,TRBJ1-1,TRBV10-2,TRBD1
CATSDFGTRAGELFF,TGTGCCACCAGTGATTTTGGGACACGTGCCGGGGAGCTGTTTTTT,.,TRBJ2-2,TRBV24-1,.
CSVGTDGNTIYF,TGCAGCGTTGGGACTGATGGAAACACCATATATTTT,.,TRBJ1-3,TRBV29-1,.
CASSFIPGELFF,TGCGCCAGCAGCTTTATCCCTGGGGAGCTGTTTTTT,once,TRBJ2-2,TRBV5-1,.
CASSLAGQAGANEKLFF,TGCGCCAGCAGCTTGGCCGGACAGGCAGGGGCTAATGAAAAACTGTTTTTT,.,TRBJ1-4,TRBV5-1,TRBD1
CASSSGLAAHNEQFF,TGCGCCAGCAGCAGCGGACTAGCAGCCCACAATGAGCAGTTCTTC,.,TRBJ2-1,TRBV5-1,TRBD2
CASSQDLNQPQHF,TGTGCCAGCAGCCAAGACCTCAATCAGCCCCAGCATTTT,few,TRBJ1-5,TRBV3-1/TRBV3-2,.
CASSVLRDRDRKTQYF,TGTGCCAGCAGTGTCCTCCGGGACAGGGATAGAAAGACCCAGTACTTC,.,TRBJ2-5,TRBV28,TRBD1